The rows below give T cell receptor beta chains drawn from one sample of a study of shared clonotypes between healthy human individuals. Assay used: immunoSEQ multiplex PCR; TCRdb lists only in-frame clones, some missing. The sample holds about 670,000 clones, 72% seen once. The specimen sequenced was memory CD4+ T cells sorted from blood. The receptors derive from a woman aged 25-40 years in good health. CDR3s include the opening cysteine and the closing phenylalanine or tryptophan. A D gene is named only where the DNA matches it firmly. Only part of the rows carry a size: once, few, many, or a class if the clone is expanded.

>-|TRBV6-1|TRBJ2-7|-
CASDLETGLYEQYF
TGTGCCAGCGATTTAGAGACAGGCCTGTACGAGCAGTACTTC
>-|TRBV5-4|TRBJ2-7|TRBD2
CASSFRGRAEQYF
TGTGCCAGCAGCTTTCGCGGGAGGGCCGAGCAGTACTTC
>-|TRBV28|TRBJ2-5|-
CASSTIGSSETQYF
TGTGCCAGCAGCACCATAGGATCTTCGGAGACCCAGTACTTC
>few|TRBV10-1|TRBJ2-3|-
CASSETGPLSGDTQYF
TGCGCCAGCAGTGAGACAGGACCTCTCAGCGGGGATACGCAGTATTTT
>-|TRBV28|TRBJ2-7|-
CASSGHSLYEQYF
TGTGCCAGCAGTGGACATTCCCTCTACGAGCAGTACTTC
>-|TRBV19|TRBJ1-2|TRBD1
CASSLNYFSDRGLYGYTF
TGTGCCAGTAGTCTGAATTATTTTTCTGACAGGGGCCTCTATGGCTACACCTTC
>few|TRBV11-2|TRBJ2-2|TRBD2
CASSLDRAGRSDTGELFF
TGTGCCAGCAGCTTAGATCGAGCGGGACGGTCGGACACCGGGGAGCTGTTTTTT
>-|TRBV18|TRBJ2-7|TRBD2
CASSPPLAGVDEQYF
TGTGCCAGCTCACCACCGCTAGCGGGAGTAGACGAGCAGTACTTC
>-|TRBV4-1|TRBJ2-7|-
CASSQPGQGRIVYEQYF
TGCGCCAGCAGCCAACCTGGGCAGGGGCGCATAGTCTACGAGCAGTACTTC
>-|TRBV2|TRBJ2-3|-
CASSGNRRTDTQYF
TGTGCCAGCAGTGGGAACAGGCGGACAGATACGCAGTATTTT
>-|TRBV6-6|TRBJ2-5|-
CASSPPSETQYF
TGTGCCAGCAGTCCCCCTTCGGAGACCCAGTACTTC
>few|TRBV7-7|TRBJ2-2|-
CASSSRRVTGELFF
TGTGCCAGCAGCTCCAGAAGGGTAACCGGGGAGCTGTTTTTT
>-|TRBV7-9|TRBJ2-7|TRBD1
CASSVQGTYEQYF
TGTGCCAGCAGTGTACAGGGGACCTACGAGCAGTACTTC
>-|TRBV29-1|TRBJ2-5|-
CSVRDGSETQYF
TGCAGCGTTCGGGACGGCTCGGAGACCCAGTACTTC
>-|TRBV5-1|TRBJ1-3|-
CASSLGDVGTIYF
TGCGCCAGCAGCTTGGGGGACGTTGGCACCATATATTTT
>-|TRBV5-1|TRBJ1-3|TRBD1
CASSSSGTVGNTIYF
TGCGCCAGCAGCTCGTCGGGGACAGTTGGAAACACCATATATTTT
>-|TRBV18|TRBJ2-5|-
CASSPQLETQYF
TGTGCCAGCTCACCACAGCTAGAGACCCAGTACTTC
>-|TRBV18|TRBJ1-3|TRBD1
CASSPPGTGSGNTIYF
TGTGCCAGCTCACCCCCCGGGACAGGCTCTGGAAACACCATATATTTT
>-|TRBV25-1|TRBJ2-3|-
CASSESRLLTDTQYF
TGTGCCAGCAGTGAATCCCGCTTACTCACAGATACGCAGTATTTT
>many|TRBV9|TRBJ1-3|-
CASSLTGTTGNTIYF
TGTGCCAGCAGCCTTACAGGGACAACTGGAAACACCATATATTTT
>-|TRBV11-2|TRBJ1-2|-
CASSPLGAGFYGYTF
TGTGCCAGCAGCCCCTTAGGGGCAGGGTTCTATGGCTACACCTTC
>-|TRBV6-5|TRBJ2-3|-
CASRPPGRPTDTQYF
TGTGCCAGCAGACCCCCGGGGCGCCCCACAGATACGCAGTATTTT
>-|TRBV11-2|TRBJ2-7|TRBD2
CASSLTGGRDEQYF
TGTGCCAGCAGTTTGACGGGAGGGAGAGACGAGCAGTACTTC
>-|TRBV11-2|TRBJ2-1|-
CASSLFRVNEQFF
TGTGCCAGCAGCTTATTTCGTGTAAATGAGCAGTTCTTC
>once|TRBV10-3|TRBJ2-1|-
CAISDLTQQSSYNEQFF
TGTGCCATCAGTGATTTAACACAACAAAGCTCCTACAATGAGCAGTTCTTC
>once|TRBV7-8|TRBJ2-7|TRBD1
CASSLISGTATYEQYF
TGTGCCAGCAGCTTAATTTCTGGGACAGCGACCTACGAGCAGTACTTC
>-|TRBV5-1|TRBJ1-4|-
CASSLVPGTNEKLFF
TGCGCCAGCAGCTTGGTCCCGGGAACTAATGAAAAACTGTTTTTT
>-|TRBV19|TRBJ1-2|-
CASSIWLRTGLTESYGYTF
TGTGCCAGTAGTATCTGGTTGAGGACCGGACTGACCGAGAGCTATGGCTACACCTTC
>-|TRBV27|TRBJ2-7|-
CASSSRSAMTYF
TGTGCCAGCAGTTCCCGCTCAGCTATGACGTACTTC
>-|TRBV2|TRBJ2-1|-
CASRGGSYNEQFF
TGTGCCAGCAGAGGTGGATCATACAATGAGCAGTTCTTC
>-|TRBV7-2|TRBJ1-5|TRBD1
CASSSGTANSNQPQHF
TGTGCCAGCAGCTCCGGGACAGCGAATAGCAATCAGCCCCAGCATTTT
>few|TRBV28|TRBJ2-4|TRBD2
CASSFNGRNIQYF
TGTGCCAGCAGTTTCAACGGGAGGAACATTCAGTACTTC
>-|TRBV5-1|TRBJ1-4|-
CASSPNPGLNEKLFF
TGCGCCAGCAGCCCAAACCCAGGGCTTAATGAAAAACTGTTTTTT
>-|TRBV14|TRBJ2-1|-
CASSQVIVAVSNEQFF
TGTGCCAGCAGCCAAGTCATAGTCGCAGTGAGCAATGAGCAGTTCTTC
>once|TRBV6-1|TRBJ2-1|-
CASSEAPNTNEQFF
TGTGCCAGCAGTGAAGCACCGAACACCAATGAGCAGTTCTTC
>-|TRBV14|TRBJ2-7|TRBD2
CASSYSGRAYEQYF
TGTGCCAGCAGCTATAGCGGGAGGGCGTACGAGCAGTACTTC
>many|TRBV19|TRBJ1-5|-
CASSIVGSGNQPQHF
TGTGCCAGTAGTATCGTGGGTTCTGGCAATCAGCCCCAGCATTTT
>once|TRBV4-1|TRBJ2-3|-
CASSQQFTDTQYF
TGCGCCAGCAGCCAACAGTTCACAGATACGCAGTATTTT
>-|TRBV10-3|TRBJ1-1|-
CAISQDRTEAFF
TGTGCCATCAGCCAAGACAGGACCGAAGCTTTCTTT
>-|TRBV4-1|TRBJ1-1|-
CASSQEKRGGRTEAFF
TGCGCCAGCAGCCAAGAAAAGCGGGGGGGAAGGACTGAAGCTTTCTTT
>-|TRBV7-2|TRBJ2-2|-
CASSLDLGGSGELFF
TGTGCCAGCAGCTTAGATCTTGGGGGGTCCGGGGAGCTGTTTTTT
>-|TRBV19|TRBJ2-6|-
CAGGTVGSGANVLTF
TGTGCCGGCGGGACAGTCGGCTCTGGGGCCAACGTCCTGACTTTC
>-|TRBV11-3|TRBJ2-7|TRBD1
CASSTIPGQDPIRTYEQYF
TGTGCCAGCAGCACAATTCCGGGACAGGATCCCATCCGCACCTACGAGCAGTACTTC
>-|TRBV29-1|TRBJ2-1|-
CSVQTISQGKGFF
TGCAGCGTTCAAACAATTTCCCAGGGGAAAGGGTTCTTC
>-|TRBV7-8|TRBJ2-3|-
CASRETADTQYF
TGTGCCAGCAGAGAGACCGCAGATACGCAGTATTTT
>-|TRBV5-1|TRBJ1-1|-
CASSLDSVNTEAFF
TGCGCCAGCAGCTTGGATTCGGTGAACACTGAAGCTTTCTTT